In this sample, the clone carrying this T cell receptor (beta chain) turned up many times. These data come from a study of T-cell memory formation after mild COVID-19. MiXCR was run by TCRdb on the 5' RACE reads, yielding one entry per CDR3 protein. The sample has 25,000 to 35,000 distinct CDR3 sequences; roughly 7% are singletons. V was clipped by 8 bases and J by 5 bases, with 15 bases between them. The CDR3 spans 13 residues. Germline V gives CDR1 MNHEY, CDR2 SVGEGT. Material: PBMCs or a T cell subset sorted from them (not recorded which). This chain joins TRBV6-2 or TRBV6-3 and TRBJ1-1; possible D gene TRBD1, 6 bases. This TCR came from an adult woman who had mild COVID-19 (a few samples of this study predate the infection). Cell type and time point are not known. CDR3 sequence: CASRQDLNTEAFF. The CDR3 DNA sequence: TGTGCCAGCCGACAGGACCTAAATACTGAAGCTTTCTTT.